This is a list of T cell receptor beta chains from one sample in a study of blood T cells in healthy people across ages. TCRdb passed the 5' RACE reads through MiXCR, listing each CDR3 protein once. This sample has around 600,000 distinct CDR3 sequences, with roughly 48% found just once. The sequenced sample consisted of blood. These receptors originate from an elderly man in good health. The CDR3 runs from the conserved cysteine through the conserved F or W. The order of the fields is J gene, D gene, V gene, clone size, CDR3 DNA, CDR3 protein. The D gene is left open where the match is weak. Size values are once, few and many counts, or a class for expanded clones, and some rows have none.

TRBJ2-1 | TRBD2 | TRBV24-1 | . | TGTGCCACCAGTGATTTCCTAGCGGGAGGGCCTCTTGAGCAGTTCTTC | CATSDFLAGGPLEQFF
TRBJ2-3 | . | TRBV24-1 | . | TGTGCCACCAGTGATGGGGCCACAGATACGCAGTATTTT | CATSDGATDTQYF
TRBJ2-1 | TRBD1 | TRBV7-2 | few | TGTGCCAGCAGCTTGGACAGGCCCGCCGAGCAGTTCTTC | CASSLDRPAEQFF
TRBJ1-6 | . | TRBV7-2 | . | TGTGCCAGCAGCCCGCGCCGAGGGTTGAATTCACCCCTCCACTTT | CASSPRRGLNSPLHF
TRBJ2-7 | . | TRBV20-1 | few | TGCAGTGCTACTCCTACTTACGAGCAGTACTTC | CSATPTYEQYF
TRBJ2-1 | TRBD2 | TRBV5-1 | . | TGCGCCAGCAGCTTGGAGATGGCTAGCGGGGGCAATGAGCAGTTCTTC | CASSLEMASGGNEQFF
TRBJ2-7 | . | TRBV4-3 | . | TGCGCCAGCAGCCAACGCCCTGGGGGAGCCGAGCAGTACTTC | CASSQRPGGAEQYF
TRBJ1-5 | . | TRBV27 | . | TGTGCCAGCAGTTGGGGGGTTCGGCAGCCCCAGCATTTT | CASSWGVRQPQHF
TRBJ1-2 | TRBD1 | TRBV15 | . | TGTGCCACCAGCAGAGGAGGTGGACAGGTAATCGGTGGCTACACCTTC | CATSRGGGQVIGGYTF
TRBJ1-5 | . | TRBV20-1 | many | TGCAGTGCTCCTCAGGCGGGGCTACAGCCCCAGCATTTT | CSAPQAGLQPQHF
TRBJ2-7 | . | TRBV20-1 | . | TGCAGTGCTAGAGATATGGCGGGATTGAACGAGCAGTACTTC | CSARDMAGLNEQYF
TRBJ1-1 | TRBD1 | TRBV6-5 | many | TGTGCCAGCAGTTTCCAGGGGGCGCGGATCTGGGGTGAAGCTTTCTTT | CASSFQGARIWGEAFF
TRBJ1-4 | . | TRBV29-1 | . | TGCAGCGTTGAGGACCCCCTAGTTGGTGAAAAACTGTTTTTT | CSVEDPLVGEKLFF
TRBJ1-6 | . | TRBV3-1 | . | TGTGCCAGCAGCCAAACCGACAGTGTCTCCTCACCCCTCCACTTT | CASSQTDSVSSPLHF
TRBJ2-3 | . | TRBV5-5 | . | TGTGCCAGCAGCTCCGTGGACAACACAGATACGCAGTATTTT | CASSSVDNTDTQYF
TRBJ2-2 | TRBD1 | TRBV25-1 | . | TGTGCCAGCAGTGGTGTACAGGGGCGGACCGGGGAGCTGTTTTTT | CASSGVQGRTGELFF
TRBJ1-4 | . | TRBV7-9 | . | TGTGCCAGCAGCTTAGCAGGGTTGGCTGAAAAACTGTTTTTT | CASSLAGLAEKLFF
TRBJ2-7 | . | TRBV20-1 | . | TGCAGTGCCTCTACTAGCAGACTATACGAGCAGTACTTC | CSASTSRLYEQYF
TRBJ2-5 | TRBD2 | TRBV29-1 | few | TGCAGCGTTGAAGGGAGCGGGGGCAGTGAAGAGACCCAGTACTTC | CSVEGSGGSEETQYF
TRBJ1-1 | . | TRBV19 | once | TGTGCCAGGAAGAGGGGAATGAACACTGAAGCTTTCTTT | CARKRGMNTEAFF
TRBJ1-5 | . | TRBV6-6 | few | TGTGCCAGCAGGGACGTAGGACCCGAGGGGCCCCAGCATTTT | CASRDVGPEGPQHF
TRBJ1-1 | . | TRBV2 | . | TGTGCCAGCAGTGAGACCACTGAAGCTTTCTTT | CASSETTEAFF
TRBJ2-7 | . | TRBV6-5 | many | TGTGCCAGCAGAACTCTACAGGGTTTGGGGGAGCAGTACTTC | CASRTLQGLGEQYF
TRBJ2-7 | TRBD2 | TRBV18 | . | TGTGCCAGCTCACTCTCCTCGGGGGGGTATCGATACTACGAGCAGTACTTC | CASSLSSGGYRYYEQYF
TRBJ2-7 | . | TRBV7-2 | . | TGTGCCAGCAGCGTATCTGTGGATTACGAGCAGTACTTC | CASSVSVDYEQYF
TRBJ1-6 | . | TRBV7-8 | . | TGTGCCTGCAGCAAGCTACAGGGCCAGGATTCACCCCTCCACTTT | CACSKLQGQDSPLHF
TRBJ1-2 | . | TRBV28 | few | TGTGCCAGCAGTTTCGGGACGTTCTATGGCTACACCTTC | CASSFGTFYGYTF
TRBJ2-7 | . | TRBV20-1 | . | TGCAGTGCTGGAGCCCAAACGGGGGCCACCTACGAGCAGTACTTC | CSAGAQTGATYEQYF
TRBJ1-2 | . | TRBV7-2 | once | TGTGCCAGCAGCTTACATCGGACAGCAGACGGCTACACCTTC | CASSLHRTADGYTF
TRBJ2-1 | . | TRBV2 | . | TGCGCCAGCAGTGAAGCGCTGGGCTACCGCGCCAATGAGCAGTTCTTC | CASSEALGYRANEQFF
TRBJ2-3 | . | TRBV16 | . | TGTGCCAGCGGCCAATGGGCAGGGAGCACAGATACGCAGTATTTT | CASGQWAGSTDTQYF
TRBJ2-7 | . | TRBV20-1 | few | TGCAGTGCTACTTTAGCGCCCATCGACGAGCAGTACTTC | CSATLAPIDEQYF
TRBJ2-1 | . | TRBV7-2 | . | TGTGCCAGCAGCTTAGTCTCGGGAAAGCAGTTCTTC | CASSLVSGKQFF
TRBJ1-2 | . | TRBV28 | . | TGTGCCAGCAGTTTGGAATCTAACTATGGCTACACCTTC | CASSLESNYGYTF
TRBJ2-7 | TRBD1 | TRBV10-3 | . | TGTGCCATCAGTGAGCCTTCCCGACAGGGAGACTACGAGCAGTACTTC | CAISEPSRQGDYEQYF
TRBJ2-1 | . | TRBV7-2 | few | TGTGCCAGCAGATCAACCCGGGCCGATCAAAGGGGGGAGCAGTTCTTC | CASRSTRADQRGEQFF
TRBJ2-7 | . | TRBV12-3/TRBV12-4 | once | TGTGCCAGCAACCCCGGATGGGGAGAGCAGTACTTC | CASNPGWGEQYF
TRBJ1-5 | . | TRBV7-8 | . | TGTGCCAGCAGCTTAGAGCAGGGAACGAACAATCAGCCCCAGCATTTT | CASSLEQGTNNQPQHF
TRBJ2-6 | . | TRBV20-1 | . | TGCAGTGCTCCGAACTCTGGGGCCAACGTCCTGACTTTC | CSAPNSGANVLTF
TRBJ2-7 | . | TRBV6-5 | . | TGTGCCAGCAGTTATAACAGGGCTCCCTACGAGCAGTACTTC | CASSYNRAPYEQYF